This is a list of T cell receptor beta chains from one sample in a study of shared clonotypes between healthy human individuals. Only in-frame clones appear in the TCRdb table, and some are missing; sequencing was by immunoSEQ multiplex PCR. The table records 2 million to 2.5 million clones, roughly 95% of them present only once. Specimen: naive CD4+ T cells sorted from blood. These receptors were obtained from a young man in good health. Both conserved end residues are part of each CDR3. The size field is filled for only some rows; it gives once, few, many or a size class.

.,TRBV9,TRBJ2-3,CASSVEAGAPDTQYF
.,TRBV5-1,TRBJ1-1,CASREGETEAFF
.,TRBV10-3,TRBJ1-2,CAIAGTGGVGDGYTF
.,TRBV2,TRBJ1-1,CASPAKGGWYGDTEAFF
.,TRBV4-2,TRBJ1-1,CASSQDVENTEAFF
.,TRBV6-1,TRBJ1-6,CASSEWGTGFRAPLHF
once,TRBV4-1,TRBJ2-3,CASSPLEWGPTDTQYF
.,TRBV28,TRBJ1-5,CASSPLAQPQHF
.,TRBV4-1,TRBJ1-1,CASSQRLAGAPEAFF
.,TRBV5-6,TRBJ2-1,CASLHMIAGVYNEQFF
.,TRBV5-1,TRBJ2-6,CASSGGTSGGVAGANVLTF
.,TRBV27,TRBJ1-2,CASSLSGRGAGGYTF
.,TRBV28,TRBJ2-7,CASSLKGPSSYEQYF
.,TRBV4-3,TRBJ2-5,CASSLGRRETQYF
.,TRBV7-8,TRBJ2-7,CASSSLVSGTSKPYEQYF
.,TRBV30,TRBJ1-6,CAWSVTGYNSPLHF
.,TRBV28,TRBJ1-5,CASSLLEGQPQHF
once,TRBV5-1,TRBJ1-4,CASSLGAAQEKLFF
.,TRBV5-1,TRBJ2-5,CASSLPRTGGGGVQETQYF
.,TRBV19,TRBJ1-2,CASSIEGGYGYTF
.,TRBV6-6,TRBJ2-1,CASSKLAGGSNEQFF
.,TRBV15,TRBJ1-2,CATSRGRADGYTF
.,TRBV7-2,TRBJ2-3,CASSLPGIRTDTQYF
.,TRBV27,TRBJ2-5,CASSSGSLITKETQYF
once,TRBV9,TRBJ2-5,CASSVGGAGVPQETQYF
.,TRBV7-2,TRBJ2-7,CASSLVQGSPYEQYF
once,TRBV7-8,TRBJ2-5,CASSLLEGGNRAETQYF
.,TRBV2,TRBJ2-1,CASSARASGVYNEQFF
.,TRBV5-4,TRBJ2-2,CASSFLGAANTGELFF
.,TRBV15,TRBJ2-2,CATSRLSGANTGELFF
.,TRBV27,TRBJ1-5,CASSSFQSGYSNQPQHF